A single sample is the source of the 32 T cell receptor beta chains below, sequenced in a study of blood T cell repertoires in COVID-19. Some clones are missing from TCRdb's copy, which holds only in-frame ones; the method was immunoSEQ multiplex PCR. The sample holds 95,000 to 100,000 clones, approximately 87% seen once. Sequencing was done on a sample of peripheral blood. Source of these receptors: a woman in her 30s with acute or convalescent COVID-19.

This clone was found once. The germline gene is not matched at one end of the junction; a read error may be the cause. This chain joins TRBV7-3 and TRBJ2-7; weak D call: TRBD1 (5 bases). The germline gives CDR1 SGHTA, CDR2 FQGTGA. This CDR3 has 13 amino acids. The CDR3 spells CASSLLGPYDQYF. For the CDR3, the DNA is TGTGCCAGCAGCTTATTGGGGCCTTACGATCAGTACTTC.

V and J are TRBV11-3 and TRBJ2-3; the D gene is possibly TRBD2 (7 bases). Germline-derived CDR1 and CDR2 are SGHNT and YENEEA. Trimming took 7 bases from V and 4 from J, leaving 24 bases between them. This CDR3 is 17 amino acids long. The DNA for the CDR3 is TGTGCCAGCACTCCATGGGGGGGCGGGCCGGACGCAGATACGCAGTATTTT. Translation: CASTPWGGGPDADTQYF.

The rearrangement links TRBV15 to TRBJ1-3; D is unclear. Germline lookup yields CDR1 LNHNV and CDR2 YYDKDF (reference sequence). V lost 5 bases and J 3 bases, leaving 8 bases between the germline ends. The CDR3 extends over 13 amino acids. The CDR3 bases are TGTGCCACCAGCTGGCCAGATGGAAACACCATATATTTT. It translates to CATSWPDGNTIYF.

V and J are TRBV6-1 and TRBJ1-1, with D unclear. The CDR3 totals 12 residues. Trimming removed 1 base from V and 4 bases from J, with 4 bases in between. The germline gives CDR1 MNHNS, CDR2 SASEGT. As DNA, the CDR3 is TGTGCCAGCAGTGAAGGTAGCACTGAAGCTTTCTTT. Translating gives CASSEGSTEAFF.

This sequence joins TRBV15 and TRBJ2-2; tentatively, D is TRBD2 (5 bases). The CDR3 loop spans 16 amino acids. V lost 4 bases and J 1 base, leaving 13 bases between the germline ends. Germline CDR1 reads LNHNV; CDR2 reads YYDKDF (reference sequence). As DNA, the CDR3 is TGTGCCACCAGCATGACGGCTAGCTTGAACACCGGGGAGCTGTTTTTT. Encoded protein: CATSMTASLNTGELFF.

The chain joins TRBV4-2 to TRBJ2-7, with TRBD1 matching 10 bases. The junction had 2 bases not matched to a gene; V was cut back by 4 bases and J by 2 bases. Germline V gives CDR1 LGHNA, CDR2 YNFKEQ. This CDR3 is built from 14 residues. The CDR3 here is CASSRDRGTYEQYF. The CDR3 DNA reads TGTGCCAGCAGCCGGGACAGGGGTACCTACGAGCAGTACTTC.

This clone was counted only a few times. This sequence joins TRBV5-1 and TRBJ1-3; D unresolved. Per the germline V gene, CDR1 is SGHRS and CDR2 is YFSETQ. The CDR3 runs to 14 residues. The V end was cut by 4 bases, the J end by 4 bases, with 12 bases between. The CDR3, as DNA: TGCGCCAGCAGCACGGTGTCCGGGGGAAACACCATATATTTT. Its protein product is CASSTVSGGNTIYF. The variable domain in full, with the rest retrieved from reference TRBV5-1 and TRBJ1-3, is KAGVTQTPRYLIKTRGQQVTLSCSPISGHRSVSWYQQTPGQGLQFLFEYFSETQRNKGNFPGRFSGRQFSNSRSEMNVSTLELGDSALYLCASSTVSGGNTIYFGEGSWLTVV.

This clone was observed once. The rearrangement uses TRBV6-6 and TRBJ2-7, with 11 bases identical to TRBD1. With 10 bases clipped from V and 3 bases from J, the junction kept 5 bases outside the gene matches. The CDR3 is 13 amino acids. Germline-derived CDR1 and CDR2 are MNHNY and SVGAGI (reference sequence). The CDR3 DNA reads TGTGCCACAGGGACAGGGGGAAACTACGAGCAGTACTTC. Its translation is CATGTGGNYEQYF.

The rearrangement uses TRBV7-9 and TRBJ1-2; no clear D gene. The length of the CDR3 is 13 residues. CDR1 is SEHNR and CDR2 is FQNEAQ in the germline V gene (reference sequence). V lost 5 bases and J 4 bases, leaving 11 bases between the germline ends. CDR3 loop: CASSTSGIYGYTF. The CDR3 coding sequence is TGTGCCAGCAGCACGTCGGGGATCTATGGCTACACCTTC.

The chain links TRBV9 to TRBJ2-2, with D perhaps TRBD2 (7 bases). The V end lost 4 bases, the J end lost 6 bases, and 19 bases lay between the germline ends. Germline assignment: CDR1 SGDLS and CDR2 YYNGEE. The CDR3 extends over 16 amino acids. The CDR3 region has the DNA TGTGCCAGCAGCCCCCTTTGGGGGGGGGCATCCGGGGAGCTGTTTTTT. Protein sequence: CASSPLWGGASGELFF.

This sequence joins TRBV21-1 and TRBJ1-2; TRBD1 was called by the table and not checked on the DNA. TRBV21-1 is described as a pseudogene. This CDR3 is built from 15 residues. This chain's CDR3 is CASSKETGTNYGYTF. The CDR3 DNA reads as TGTGCCAGCAGCAAAGAAACAGGGACTAACTATGGCTACACCTTC.

The V and J genes are TRBV7-6 and TRBJ1-3, with D possibly being TRBD1 (6 bases). The germline gives CDR1 SGHVS, CDR2 FNYEAQ. The ends were cut back, 1 base at V and 0 bases at J, with 7 bases in the middle. This CDR3 contains 15 residues. CDR3 nucleotides: TGTGCCAGCAGCTTAGGACAGGCCTCTGGAAACACCATATATTTT. This encodes CASSLGQASGNTIYF.

The V and J genes are TRBV28 and TRBJ1-5; the match to TRBD1 covers 8 bases. Germline CDR1 is MDHEN and CDR2 is SYDVKM. The CDR3 loop spans 14 amino acids. V lost 5 bases, J lost 7 bases, and 7 bases stayed unmatched. This CDR3 is CASSPRDRSQPQHF. In DNA, the CDR3 is TGTGCCAGCAGTCCCCGGGACAGGAGCCAGCCCCAGCATTTT.

This clone was found a few times. This chain joins TRBV5-1 and TRBJ2-3; TRBD1 agrees at 11 bases. Germline loops: CDR1 SGHRS, CDR2 YFSETQ. There are 16 residues in the CDR3. The J segment lost 5 bases and the V segment lost 5 bases, leaving 10 bases of the junction unmatched. The CDR3 spells CASSFSGQGGRDTQYF. In DNA, the CDR3 is TGCGCCAGCAGTTTCTCGGGACAGGGGGGACGAGATACGCAGTATTTT.

The chain recombines TRBV18 with TRBJ1-6, with D possibly being TRBD1 (5 bases). This CDR3 comprises 13 residues. CDR1 and CDR2 (germline): KGHSH, LQKENI. The V and J ends lost 3 bases and 8 bases respectively, with 8 bases between them. The DNA of the CDR3 is TGTGCCAGCTCACCGACAGAATATTCACCCCTCCACTTT. Its protein product is CASSPTEYSPLHF.

The gene calls are TRBV25-1 and TRBJ1-5; perhaps TRBD1 as D (5 bases). Per the germline V gene, CDR1 is MGHDK and CDR2 is SYGVNS. This CDR3 has 14 amino acids. Trimming shortened V by 6 bases and J by 0 bases, and 9 bases separated the two germline ends. CDR3: CASRPTVSNQPQHF. The CDR3 coding sequence is TGTGCCAGCAGGCCGACAGTTAGCAATCAGCCCCAGCATTTT.

The chain uses TRBV6-5 and TRBJ1-5; TRBD1 matches at 7 bases. Germline CDR1 reads MNHEY; CDR2 reads SVGAGI. The CDR3 is 14 residues long. The trim removed 2 bases at V and 3 bases at J, leaving 1 base unmatched. For the CDR3, the DNA is TGTGCCAGCAGTTACGACAGGGCCAATCAGCCCCAGCATTTT. This sequence encodes CASSYDRANQPQHF.

This clone was detected a few times. V usage is TRBV11-2 and J usage is TRBJ2-7; 10 bases align to TRBD1. The CDR3 is 15 residues long. The germline V gene has CDR1 SGHAT and CDR2 FQNNGV. The ends lost 5 bases at V and 7 bases at J; junction bases unmatched: 11. The DNA for the CDR3 is TGTGCCAGCAGCCCCGTTCAGACAGGGGGCAAGGAGCAGTACTTC. Protein product: CASSPVQTGGKEQYF.

CDR3 nucleotide sequence: TGCGCCAGCAGTACAGGTCATTCCTACGAGCAGTACTTC. Amino acid sequence: CASSTGHSYEQYF. The chain employs TRBV23-1 and TRBJ2-7; the D gene is possibly TRBD1 (5 bases). TRBV23-1 is known as an ORF, though its function is uncertain. This CDR3 contains 13 residues. V was trimmed by 5 bases and J by 1 base, leaving 9 bases between them.

The chain is built from TRBV9 and TRBJ2-5, with D possibly being TRBD1 (5 bases). Germline values: CDR1 SGDLS, CDR2 YYNGEE. Trimming left V 0 bases short and J 4 bases short, with 13 bases between. The length of the CDR3 is 15 residues. The CDR3 is CASSVAPTDPETQYF. In nucleotides, the CDR3 is TGTGCCAGCAGCGTAGCCCCGACAGACCCAGAGACCCAGTACTTC.

This clone was found once. The chain couples TRBV7-3 to TRBJ2-2; 9 bases are a match to TRBD2. CDR3 length: 16 residues. CDR1 is SGHTA, CDR2 FQGTGA, per germline. The ends lost 3 bases at V and 4 bases at J; junction bases unmatched: 6. For the CDR3, the DNA is TGTGCCAGCAGCTTCAGCGGGGGGCATGGCACCGGGGAGCTGTTTTTT. Translating it yields CASSFSGGHGTGELFF.

CDR3 sequence reads: CSVDSRDSNEQFF. The DNA of the CDR3 is TGCAGCGTCGATAGCCGGGACTCCAATGAGCAGTTCTTC. V usage is TRBV29-1 and J usage is TRBJ2-1, with D possibly being TRBD2 (6 bases). CDR3 length equals 13 residues. Per the germline V gene, CDR1 is SQVTM and CDR2 is ANQGSEA. The V end was cut by 6 bases, the J end by 6 bases, with 15 bases between.

The J gene is TRBJ1-5, the V gene TRBV10-3; D perhaps matches TRBD1 (5 bases). Germline V gives CDR1 ENHRY, CDR2 SYGVKD. The CDR3 has 13 residues. V lost 6 bases to trimming and J lost 4 bases, with 10 bases between them. The CDR3 protein is CAIRGEGNQPQHF. For the CDR3, the DNA is TGTGCCATCAGAGGGGAGGGAAATCAGCCCCAGCATTTT.

This clone was seen a single time. V and J are TRBV19 and TRBJ1-2, with a possible D match to TRBD1 (5 bases). Germline V gene data show CDR1 as LNHDA and CDR2 as SQIVND (reference sequence). V was trimmed by 2 bases and J by 3 bases, leaving 13 bases between them. CDR3 length: 15 amino acids. The CDR3 loop reads CASSIRAGSDYGYTF. CDR3 coding DNA: TGTGCCAGTAGTATAAGGGCAGGGTCGGACTATGGCTACACCTTC. The full variable domain, with the rest looked up from reference TRBV19 and TRBJ1-2, is DGGITQSPKYLFRKEGQNVTLSCEQNLNHDAMYWYRQDPGQGLRLIYYSQIVNDFQKGDIAEGYSVSREKKESFPLTVTSAQKNPTAFYLCASSIRAGSDYGYTFGSGTRLTVV.

The chain uses TRBV3-1 (or the pseudogene TRBV3-2) and TRBJ2-7, with 9 nucleotides matching TRBD1. There are 16 residues in the CDR3. Germline values: CDR1 LGHDT, CDR2 YNNKEL (reference sequence). The V gene end was trimmed by 1 base and the J gene end by 6 bases; junction bases not matched to a gene: 10. CDR3 nucleotide sequence: TGTGCCAGCAGCCAAGGGCTGGGGACAGGGATCCCCGAGCAGTACTTC. It yields the protein CASSQGLGTGIPEQYF.

This chain joins TRBV27 and TRBJ2-1; 10 positions agree with TRBD2. The J segment lost 6 bases and the V segment lost 6 bases, leaving 8 bases of the junction unmatched. The CDR3 contains 15 residues. Germline V gives CDR1 MNHEY, CDR2 SMNVEV (reference sequence). The chain's CDR3 is CASSHSGGASNEQFF. The CDR3 region has the DNA TGTGCCAGCAGCCACAGCGGGGGGGCGAGCAATGAGCAGTTCTTC.

The V and J genes are TRBV2 and TRBJ1-2; D uncertain. Deletions cut 6 bases from V and 3 bases from J, with 14 bases between. The CDR3 contains 14 residues. The germline V gene encodes CDR1 SNHLY and CDR2 FYNNEI. The CDR3 coding sequence is TGTGCCAGCAGGAGATTCACAGAATACTATGGCTACACCTTC. It codes for CASRRFTEYYGYTF.

The rearrangement uses TRBV10-3 and TRBJ2-1; possible D gene TRBD2, 5 bases. The germline V gene has CDR1 ENHRY and CDR2 SYGVKD. The V and J ends lost 3 bases and 7 bases respectively, with 13 bases between them. The CDR3 extends over 14 amino acids. The CDR3 region is CAISDEGTGNEQFF. The CDR3 DNA reads as TGTGCCATCAGTGACGAGGGAACGGGGAATGAGCAGTTCTTC.

This clone was seen only a few times. The genes are TRBV10-3 and TRBJ2-7; TRBD1 is a possible D gene (5 bases). The germline V gene encodes CDR1 ENHRY and CDR2 SYGVKD. Trimming pared 11 bases from V and 2 bases from J, leaving 13 bases between. The CDR3 loop spans 12 amino acids. CDR3 in DNA: TGTGCCTCCTCGACAGCCACCTACGAGCAGTACTTC. The encoded protein is CASSTATYEQYF.

This chain links TRBV27 with TRBJ1-3; 11 bases line up with TRBD1. Trimming removed 6 bases from V and 1 base from J; junction bases left unmatched: 5. CDR3 size: 16 residues. CDR1 is MNHEY, CDR2 SMNVEV, per germline (reference sequence). CDR3 region: CASRLDRGQSGNTIYF. CDR3 coding DNA: TGTGCCAGCAGACTGGACAGGGGGCAATCTGGAAACACCATATATTTT.

This chain uses TRBV7-2 with TRBJ2-7; 9 positions match TRBD2. The CDR3 length is 15 residues. V lost 5 bases, J lost 2 bases, and 7 bases stayed unmatched. Germline loops: CDR1 SGHTA, CDR2 FQGNSA. CDR3 bases: TGTGCCAGCAGCCTTCAGCGGGGGGAGGCCTACGAGCAGTACTTC. This codes for CASSLQRGEAYEQYF.

V gene TRBV3-1 (or the pseudogene TRBV3-2) combines with J gene TRBJ2-7; D is possibly TRBD1 (5 bases). The CDR3 totals 12 residues. V shed 5 bases and J shed 7 bases, with 12 bases lying between them. Germline V gives CDR1 LGHDT, CDR2 YNNKEL (reference sequence). The CDR3 sequence: CASSIRVGEQYF. The DNA of the CDR3 is TGTGCCAGCAGCATCAGGGTTGGGGAGCAGTACTTC.